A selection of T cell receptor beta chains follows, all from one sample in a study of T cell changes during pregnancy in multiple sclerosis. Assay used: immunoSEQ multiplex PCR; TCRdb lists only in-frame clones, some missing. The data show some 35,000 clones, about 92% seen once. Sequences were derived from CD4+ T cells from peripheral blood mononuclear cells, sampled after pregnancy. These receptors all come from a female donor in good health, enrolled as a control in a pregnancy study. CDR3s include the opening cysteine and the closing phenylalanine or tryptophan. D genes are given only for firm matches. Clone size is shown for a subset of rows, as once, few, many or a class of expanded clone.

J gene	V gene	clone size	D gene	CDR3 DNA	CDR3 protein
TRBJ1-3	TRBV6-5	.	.	TGTGCCAGCAGGATCGACAGAGCCCCTGGAAACACCATATATTTT	CASRIDRAPGNTIYF
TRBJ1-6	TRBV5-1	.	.	TGCGCCAGCAGCTTGGCAGGGTTTCACTCCGAAAATTCACCCCTCCACTTT	CASSLAGFHSENSPLHF
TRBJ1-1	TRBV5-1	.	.	TGCGCCAGCAGCTTGGACGTGGGCAGCGGCACTGAAGCTTTCTTT	CASSLDVGSGTEAFF
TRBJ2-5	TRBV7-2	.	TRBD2	TGTGCCAGCAGCCCACTTCTAGCGGGGGGGCCGGGGACCCAGTACTTC	CASSPLLAGGPGTQYF
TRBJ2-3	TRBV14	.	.	TGTGCCAGCAGCCAAGCAGGGGCGCGTACGCAGTATTTT	CASSQAGARTQYF
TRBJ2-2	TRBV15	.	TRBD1	TGTGCCACCAGCAGAGATACGGACAGGGCGAACACCGGGGAGCTGTTTTTT	CATSRDTDRANTGELFF
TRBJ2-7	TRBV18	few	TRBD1	TGTGCCAGCTCTCCCCGGGGGACAGGGTTGGGCGAGCAGTACTTC	CASSPRGTGLGEQYF
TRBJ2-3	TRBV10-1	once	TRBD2	TGCGCCAGCAGTGAGTCTACTAGCGGTAGGGCAGATACGCAGTATTTT	CASSESTSGRADTQYF
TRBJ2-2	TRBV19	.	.	TGTGCCAGTAGTAGCGGGGTGCCCGGGGAGCTGTTTTTT	CASSSGVPGELFF
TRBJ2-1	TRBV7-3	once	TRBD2	TGTGCCAGCAGCTTAACGGGCGGGAGTGGGTGGGATGAGCAGTTCTTC	CASSLTGGSGWDEQFF
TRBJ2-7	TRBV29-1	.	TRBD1	TGCAGCGTTGAACCCGGGACAGGTTCCTACGAGCAGTACTTC	CSVEPGTGSYEQYF
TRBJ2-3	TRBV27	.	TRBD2	TGTGCCAGCAGCCTAGCGGGGAGAACAGATACGCAGTATTTT	CASSLAGRTDTQYF
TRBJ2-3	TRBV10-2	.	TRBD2	TGCGCCAGCAGTACGGGAGGATCAGATACGCAGTATTTT	CASSTGGSDTQYF
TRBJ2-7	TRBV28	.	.	TGTGCGCGCGGCACACATAAGCTCTACGAGCAGTACTTC	CARGTHKLYEQYF
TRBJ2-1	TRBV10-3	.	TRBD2	TGTGCCATCAGATCTAGCGGGAGGGCCCAGGGAAGGGATGAGCAGTTCTTC	CAIRSSGRAQGRDEQFF
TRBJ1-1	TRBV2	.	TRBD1	TGTGCCAGCAGGGGACAGCCGAACACTGAAGCTTTCTTT	CASRGQPNTEAFF
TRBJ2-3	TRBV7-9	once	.	TGTGCCAGCAACCATGGGCTTGTCACAGATACGCAGTATTTT	CASNHGLVTDTQYF
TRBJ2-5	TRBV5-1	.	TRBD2	TGCGCCAGCAGCTCCCTCGCGGGGGGTAGGACGTACCAAGAGACCCAGTACTTC	CASSSLAGGRTYQETQYF
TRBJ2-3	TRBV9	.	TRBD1	TGTGCCAGCAGCCTCCGGACAGGTTCCTTCACAGATACGCAGTATTTT	CASSLRTGSFTDTQYF
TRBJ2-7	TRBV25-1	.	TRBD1	TGTGCCAGCAGTGATTACAGGGGCTACGAGCAGTACTTC	CASSDYRGYEQYF
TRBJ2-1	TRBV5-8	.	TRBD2	TGTGCCAGCAGCTTCTATTTTTCTAGCGGGAGTGAAAATGAGCAGTTCTTC	CASSFYFSSGSENEQFF
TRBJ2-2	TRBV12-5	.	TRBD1	TGTGCTAGTGGTTGGGGACAGACCAAAGGGAACACCGGGGAGCTGTTTTTT	CASGWGQTKGNTGELFF
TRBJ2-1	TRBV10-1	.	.	TGCGCCAGCAGCCTTAAGGGAGCTGTTCAATACAATGAGCAGTTCTTC	CASSLKGAVQYNEQFF
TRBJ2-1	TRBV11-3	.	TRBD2	TGTGCCAGCAGCTTATTTGGCGGGGGAGGTGGGGCCAATGAGCAGTTCTTC	CASSLFGGGGGANEQFF
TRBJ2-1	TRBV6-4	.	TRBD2	TGTGCCAGCCGTCCGGGACTAGCGGGGGGGCTGCCCCCCCACTACAATGAGCAGTTCTTC	CASRPGLAGGLPPHYNEQFF
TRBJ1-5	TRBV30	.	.	TGTGCCTGGAGTTATGGTAGGGGCACGGAGCCCCAGCATTTT	CAWSYGRGTEPQHF
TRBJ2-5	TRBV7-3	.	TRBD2	TGTGCCAGCAGCTTGGGAGGGAGTTTGGAGACCCAGTACTTC	CASSLGGSLETQYF
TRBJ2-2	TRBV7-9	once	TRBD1	TGTGCCAGCAGACCACCCGGGACAGGGAGACCCGGGGAGCTGTTTTTT	CASRPPGTGRPGELFF
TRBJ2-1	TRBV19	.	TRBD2	TGTGCCAGTAGTATAGATGGGAGGGCGGGGAGCTCCTACAATGAGCAGTTCTTC	CASSIDGRAGSSYNEQFF
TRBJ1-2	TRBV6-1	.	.	TGTGCCAGCAGCCGGGATCGGACGGCTAATGGCTACACCTTC	CASSRDRTANGYTF
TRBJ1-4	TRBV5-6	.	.	TGTGCCAGCAGCTTGAGGGGGAGAGGAAGTGAAAAACTGTTTTTT	CASSLRGRGSEKLFF
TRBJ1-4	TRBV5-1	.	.	TGCGCCAGCAGCGACGGACAATCAGGACAGCAAAAACTGTTTTTT	CASSDGQSGQQKLFF
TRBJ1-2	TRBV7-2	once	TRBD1	TGTGCCAGCAGCCACCGGGACAGAGCTAACTATGGCTACACCTTC	CASSHRDRANYGYTF
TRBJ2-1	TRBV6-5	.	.	TGTGCCAGCAGTTACTCGTCTAGTGATCTTGAGCAGTTCTTC	CASSYSSSDLEQFF
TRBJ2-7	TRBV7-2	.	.	TGTGCCAGCAGCTTAGTAACTAGAAGTCGCCCAGCCTACGAGCAGTACTTC	CASSLVTRSRPAYEQYF
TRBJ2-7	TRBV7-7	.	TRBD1	TGTGCCAGCAGCTCCGAACAGGGGACAAGGGGCCACGAGCAGTACTTC	CASSSEQGTRGHEQYF
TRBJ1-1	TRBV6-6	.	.	TGTGCCAGCGAATGGGGGGGGCGGAACACTGAAGCTTTCTTT	CASEWGGRNTEAFF
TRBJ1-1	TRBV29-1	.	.	TGCAGCGTGGGCCCGGGGGGCGAGTACACTGAAGCTTTCTTT	CSVGPGGEYTEAFF
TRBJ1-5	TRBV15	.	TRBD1	TGTGCCACCAGCAGTGGGACAGGGGAGGGTCAGCCCCAGCATTTT	CATSSGTGEGQPQHF
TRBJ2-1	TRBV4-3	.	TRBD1	TGCGCCAGCAGCCAAGAGTGGGACAGAAACAATGAGCAGTTCTTC	CASSQEWDRNNEQFF
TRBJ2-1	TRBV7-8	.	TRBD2	TGTGCCAGCAGCTTAGTAGGCGGGAGGCGGGATGATGAGCAGTTCTTC	CASSLVGGRRDDEQFF
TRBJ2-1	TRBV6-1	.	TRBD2	TGTGCCAGCATTTTAATTAGCGGGAGGGCGGATGAGCAGTTCTTC	CASILISGRADEQFF
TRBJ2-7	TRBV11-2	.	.	TGTGCCAGCAGCTTGGGGGGGCTTGAGCAGTACTTC	CASSLGGLEQYF
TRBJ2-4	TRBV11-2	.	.	TGTGCCAGCAGCTTTTTAGCCGACTTAGCCAAAAACATTCAGTACTTC	CASSFLADLAKNIQYF
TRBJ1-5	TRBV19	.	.	TGTGCCAGTAGTATCCAGGGGATGAATCAGCCCCAGCATTTT	CASSIQGMNQPQHF
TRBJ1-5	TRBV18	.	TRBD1	TGTGCCAGCTCCTTACTGACAGGGGGCGAGGGCAATCAGCCCCAGCATTTT	CASSLLTGGEGNQPQHF
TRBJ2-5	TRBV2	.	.	TGTGCCAGCAGGACTAGACAGCAAGAGACCCAGTACTTC	CASRTRQQETQYF
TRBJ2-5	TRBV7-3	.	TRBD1	TGTGCCAGCAGCTTAACCGGGACAGGGGGGGAGACCCAGTACTTC	CASSLTGTGGETQYF
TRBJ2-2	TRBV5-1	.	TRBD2	TGCGCCAGCAGTGGACTAGCGGGAGGTGCCGGGGAGCTGTTTTTT	CASSGLAGGAGELFF
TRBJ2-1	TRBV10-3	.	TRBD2	TGTGCCATCAGTGTCCCGGGGGGGTCCTACAATGAGCAGTTCTTC	CAISVPGGSYNEQFF
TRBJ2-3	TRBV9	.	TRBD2	TGTGCCAGCAGCATTAGCGGGAGGACAGATACGCAGTATTTT	CASSISGRTDTQYF